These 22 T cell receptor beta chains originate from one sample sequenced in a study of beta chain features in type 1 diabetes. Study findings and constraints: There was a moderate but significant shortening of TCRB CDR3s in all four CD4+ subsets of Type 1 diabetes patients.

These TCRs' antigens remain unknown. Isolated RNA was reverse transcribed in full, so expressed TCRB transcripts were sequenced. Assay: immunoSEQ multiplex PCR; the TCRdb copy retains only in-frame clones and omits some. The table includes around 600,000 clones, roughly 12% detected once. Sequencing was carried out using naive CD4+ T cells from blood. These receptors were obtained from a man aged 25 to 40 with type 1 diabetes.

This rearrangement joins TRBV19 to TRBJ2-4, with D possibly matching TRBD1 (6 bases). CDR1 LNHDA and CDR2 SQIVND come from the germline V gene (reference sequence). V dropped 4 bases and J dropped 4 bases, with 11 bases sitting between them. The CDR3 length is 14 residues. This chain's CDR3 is CASSRDKGKNIQYF. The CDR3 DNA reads TGTGCCAGTAGTAGGGACAAAGGAAAAAACATTCAGTACTTC.

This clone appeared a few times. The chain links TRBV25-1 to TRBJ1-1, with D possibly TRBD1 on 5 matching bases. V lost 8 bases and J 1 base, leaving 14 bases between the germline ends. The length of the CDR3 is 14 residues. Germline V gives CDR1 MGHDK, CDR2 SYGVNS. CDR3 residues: CASALAGQNTEAFF. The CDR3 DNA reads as TGTGCCAGCGCCCTGGCAGGGCAGAACACTGAAGCTTTCTTT.

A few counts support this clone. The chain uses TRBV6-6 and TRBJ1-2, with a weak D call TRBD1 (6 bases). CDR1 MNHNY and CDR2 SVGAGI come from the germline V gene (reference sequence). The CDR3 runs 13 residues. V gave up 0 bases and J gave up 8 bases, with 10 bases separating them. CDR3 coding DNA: TGTGCCAGCAGTTACTCAACAGGGTACGGCTACACCTTC. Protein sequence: CASSYSTGYGYTF.

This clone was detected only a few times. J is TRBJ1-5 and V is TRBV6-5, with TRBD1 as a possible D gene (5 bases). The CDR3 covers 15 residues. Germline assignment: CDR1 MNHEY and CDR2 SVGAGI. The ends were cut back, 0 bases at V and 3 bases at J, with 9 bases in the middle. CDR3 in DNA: TGTGCCAGCAGTTACTCAGGGGCCCTCAATCAGCCCCAGCATTTT. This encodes CASSYSGALNQPQHF.

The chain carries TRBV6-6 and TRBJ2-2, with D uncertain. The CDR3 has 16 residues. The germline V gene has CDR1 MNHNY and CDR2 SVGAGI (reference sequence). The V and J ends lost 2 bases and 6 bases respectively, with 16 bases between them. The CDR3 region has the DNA TGTGCCAGCAGTTACCCTTCTGCCTTGAATCCCGGGGAGCTGTTTTTT. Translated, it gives CASSYPSALNPGELFF.

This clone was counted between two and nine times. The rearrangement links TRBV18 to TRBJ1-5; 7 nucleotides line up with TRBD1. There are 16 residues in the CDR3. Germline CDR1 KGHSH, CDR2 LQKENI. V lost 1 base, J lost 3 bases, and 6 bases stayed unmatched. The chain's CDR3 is CASSPQGAALNQPQHF. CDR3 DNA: TGTGCCAGCTCACCACAGGGGGCGGCCCTCAATCAGCCCCAGCATTTT. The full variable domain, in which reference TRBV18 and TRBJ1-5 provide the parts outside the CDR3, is NAGVMQNPRHLVRRRGQEARLRCSPMKGHSHVYWYRQLPEEGLKFMVYLQKENIIDESGMPKERFSAEFPKEGPSILRIQQVVRGDSAAYFCASSPQGAALNQPQHFGDGTRLSIL.

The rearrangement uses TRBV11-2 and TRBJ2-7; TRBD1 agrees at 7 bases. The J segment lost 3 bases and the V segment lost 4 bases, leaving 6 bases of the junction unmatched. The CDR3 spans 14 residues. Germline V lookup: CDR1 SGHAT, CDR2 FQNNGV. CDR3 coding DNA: TGTGCCAGCAGCTCATGGACAGGTAACTACGAGCAGTACTTC. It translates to CASSSWTGNYEQYF.

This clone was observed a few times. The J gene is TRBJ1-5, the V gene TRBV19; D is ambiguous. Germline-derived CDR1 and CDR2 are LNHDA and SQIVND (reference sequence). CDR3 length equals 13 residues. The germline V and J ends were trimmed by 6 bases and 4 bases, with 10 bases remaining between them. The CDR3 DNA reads TGTGCCAGTAGCACCCAGATTAATCAGCCCCAGCATTTT. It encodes CASSTQINQPQHF.

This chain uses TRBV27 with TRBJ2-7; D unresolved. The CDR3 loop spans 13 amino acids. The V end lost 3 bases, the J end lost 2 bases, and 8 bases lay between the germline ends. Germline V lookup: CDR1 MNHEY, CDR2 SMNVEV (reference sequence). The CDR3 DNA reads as TGTGCCAGCAGTTTCTTAAACGCCTACGAGCAGTACTTC. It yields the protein CASSFLNAYEQYF.

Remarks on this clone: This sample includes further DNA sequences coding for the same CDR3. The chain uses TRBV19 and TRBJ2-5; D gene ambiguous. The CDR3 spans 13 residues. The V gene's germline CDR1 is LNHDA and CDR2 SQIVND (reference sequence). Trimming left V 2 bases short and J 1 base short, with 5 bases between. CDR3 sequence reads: CASSIQVQETQYF. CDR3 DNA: TGTGCCAGTAGTATACAGGTCCAAGAGACCCAGTACTTC.

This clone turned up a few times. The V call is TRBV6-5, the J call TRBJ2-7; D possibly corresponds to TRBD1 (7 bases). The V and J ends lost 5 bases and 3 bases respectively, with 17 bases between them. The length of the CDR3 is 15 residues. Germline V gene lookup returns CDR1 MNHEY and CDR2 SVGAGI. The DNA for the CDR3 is TGTGCCAGCAGTCACAAAGGCGGGACAGACTACGAGCAGTACTTC. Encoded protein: CASSHKGGTDYEQYF.

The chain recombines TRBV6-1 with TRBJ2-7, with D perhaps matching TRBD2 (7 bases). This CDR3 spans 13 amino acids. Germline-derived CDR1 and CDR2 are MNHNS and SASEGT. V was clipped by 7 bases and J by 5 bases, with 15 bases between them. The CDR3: CASNSRGGDEQYF. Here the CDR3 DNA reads TGTGCCAGCAATTCCAGGGGAGGGGACGAGCAGTACTTC.

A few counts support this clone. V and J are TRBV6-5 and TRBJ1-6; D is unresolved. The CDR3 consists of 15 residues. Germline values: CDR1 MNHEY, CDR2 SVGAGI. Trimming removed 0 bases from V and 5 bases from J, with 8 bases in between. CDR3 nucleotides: TGTGCCAGCAGTTACTCCAGGTTCGATAATTCACCCCTCCACTTT. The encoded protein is CASSYSRFDNSPLHF.

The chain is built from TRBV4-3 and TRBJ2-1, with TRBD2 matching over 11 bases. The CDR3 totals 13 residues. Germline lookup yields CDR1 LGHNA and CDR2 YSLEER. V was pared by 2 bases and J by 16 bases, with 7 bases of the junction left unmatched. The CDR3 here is CASSQLSGGAIFF. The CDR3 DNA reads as TGCGCCAGCAGCCAACTTAGCGGGGGGGCGATATTCTTC.

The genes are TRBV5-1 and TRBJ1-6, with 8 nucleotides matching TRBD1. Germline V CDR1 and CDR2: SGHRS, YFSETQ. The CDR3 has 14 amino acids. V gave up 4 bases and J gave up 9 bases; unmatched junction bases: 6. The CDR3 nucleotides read TGCGCCAGCAGCCCGACAGGGGATCGTTCACCCCTCCACTTT. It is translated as CASSPTGDRSPLHF.

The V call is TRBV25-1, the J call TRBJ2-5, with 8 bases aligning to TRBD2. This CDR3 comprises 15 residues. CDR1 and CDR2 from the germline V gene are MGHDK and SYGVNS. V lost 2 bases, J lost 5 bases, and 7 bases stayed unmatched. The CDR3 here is CASSEHLAGWETQYF. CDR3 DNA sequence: TGTGCCAGCAGTGAACACTTAGCGGGGTGGGAGACCCAGTACTTC.

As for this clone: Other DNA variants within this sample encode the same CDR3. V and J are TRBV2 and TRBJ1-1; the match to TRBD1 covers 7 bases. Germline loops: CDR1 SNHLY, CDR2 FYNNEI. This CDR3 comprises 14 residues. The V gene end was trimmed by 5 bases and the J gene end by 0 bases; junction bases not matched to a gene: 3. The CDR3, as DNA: TGTGCCAGCAGTAAGGGACAGCTGAACACTGAAGCTTTCTTT. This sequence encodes CASSKGQLNTEAFF.

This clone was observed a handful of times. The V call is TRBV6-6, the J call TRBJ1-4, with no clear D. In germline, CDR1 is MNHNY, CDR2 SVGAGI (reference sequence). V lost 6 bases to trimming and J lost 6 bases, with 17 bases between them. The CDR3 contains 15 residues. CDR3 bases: TGTGCCAGCAGCGAAAGGGAAGGTCGATATGAAAAACTGTTTTTT. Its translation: CASSEREGRYEKLFF.

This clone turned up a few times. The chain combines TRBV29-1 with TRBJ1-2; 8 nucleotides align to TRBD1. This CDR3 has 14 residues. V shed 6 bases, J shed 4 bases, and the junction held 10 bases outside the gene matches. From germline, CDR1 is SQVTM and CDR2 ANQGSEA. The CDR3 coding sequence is TGCAGCGTCCCAGTCCCGGGACAGGTCTATGGCTACACCTTC. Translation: CSVPVPGQVYGYTF.

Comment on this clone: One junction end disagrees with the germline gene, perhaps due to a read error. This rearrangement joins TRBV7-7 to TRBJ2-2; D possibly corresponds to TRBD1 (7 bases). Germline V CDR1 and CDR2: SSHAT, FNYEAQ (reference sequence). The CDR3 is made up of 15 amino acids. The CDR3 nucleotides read TGTGCTAGCAGCCTAGGGACAGCGGGCACCGGGGAGCTGTTTTTT. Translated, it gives CASSLGTAGTGELFF.

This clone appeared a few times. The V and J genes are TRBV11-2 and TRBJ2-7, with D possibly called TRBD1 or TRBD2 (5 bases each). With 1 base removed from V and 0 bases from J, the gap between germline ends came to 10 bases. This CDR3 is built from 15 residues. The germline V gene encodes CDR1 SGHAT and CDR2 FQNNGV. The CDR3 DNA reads TGTGCCAGCAGCTTAGTGATAGGGACCTCCTACGAGCAGTACTTC. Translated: CASSLVIGTSYEQYF.

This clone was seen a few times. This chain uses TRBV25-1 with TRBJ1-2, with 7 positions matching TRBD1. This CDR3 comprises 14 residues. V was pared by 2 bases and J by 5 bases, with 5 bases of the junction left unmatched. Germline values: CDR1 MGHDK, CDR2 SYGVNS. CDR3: CASSEGDRDYGYTF. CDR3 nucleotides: TGTGCCAGCAGTGAAGGAGACAGGGATTATGGCTACACCTTC.